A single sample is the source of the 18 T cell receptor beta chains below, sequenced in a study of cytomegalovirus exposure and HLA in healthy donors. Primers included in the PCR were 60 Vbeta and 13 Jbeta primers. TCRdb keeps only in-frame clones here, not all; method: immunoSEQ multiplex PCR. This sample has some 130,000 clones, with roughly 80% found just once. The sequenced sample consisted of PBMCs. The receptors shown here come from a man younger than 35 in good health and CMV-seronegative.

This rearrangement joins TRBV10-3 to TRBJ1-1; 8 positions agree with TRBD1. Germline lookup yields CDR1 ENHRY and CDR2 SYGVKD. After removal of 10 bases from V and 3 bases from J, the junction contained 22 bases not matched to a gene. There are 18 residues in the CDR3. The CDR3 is CASSRRPGQDPRDTEAFF. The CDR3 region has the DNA TGTGCCAGTTCGCGACGGCCGGGACAGGACCCGAGGGACACTGAAGCTTTCTTT.

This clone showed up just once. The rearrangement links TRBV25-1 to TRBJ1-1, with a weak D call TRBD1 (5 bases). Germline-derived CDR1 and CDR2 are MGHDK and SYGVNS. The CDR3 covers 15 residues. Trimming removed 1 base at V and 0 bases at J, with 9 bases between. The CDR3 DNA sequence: TGTGCCAGCAGTGAATGGGGGGGGGTGAACACTGAAGCTTTCTTT. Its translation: CASSEWGGVNTEAFF. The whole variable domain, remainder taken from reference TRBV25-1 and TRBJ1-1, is EADIYQTPRYLVIGTGKKITLECSQTMGHDKMYWYQQDPGMELHLIHYSYGVNSTEKGDLSSESTVSRIRTEHFPLTLESARPSHTSQYLCASSEWGGVNTEAFFGQGTRLTVV.

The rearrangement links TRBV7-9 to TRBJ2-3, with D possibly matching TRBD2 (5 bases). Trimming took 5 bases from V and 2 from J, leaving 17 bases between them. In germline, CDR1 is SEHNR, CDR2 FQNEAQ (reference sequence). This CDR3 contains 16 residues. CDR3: CASSGYTDFNTDTQYF. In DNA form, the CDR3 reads TGTGCCAGCAGCGGCTACACGGACTTTAACACAGATACGCAGTATTTT.

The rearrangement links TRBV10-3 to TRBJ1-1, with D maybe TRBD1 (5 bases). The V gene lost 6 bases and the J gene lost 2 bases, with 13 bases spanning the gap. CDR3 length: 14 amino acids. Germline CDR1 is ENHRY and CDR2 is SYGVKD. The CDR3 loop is CAISRDFLNTEAFF. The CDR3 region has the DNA TGTGCCATCAGCCGGGACTTTTTAAACACTGAAGCTTTCTTT.

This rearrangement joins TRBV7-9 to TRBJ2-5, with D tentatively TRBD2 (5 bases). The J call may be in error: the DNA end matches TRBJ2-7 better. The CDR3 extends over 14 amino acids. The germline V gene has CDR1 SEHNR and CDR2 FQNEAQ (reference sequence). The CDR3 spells CASSFGERRYEQYF. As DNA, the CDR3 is TGTGCCAGCAGCTTTGGGGAGCGCCGGTACGAGCAGTACTTC.

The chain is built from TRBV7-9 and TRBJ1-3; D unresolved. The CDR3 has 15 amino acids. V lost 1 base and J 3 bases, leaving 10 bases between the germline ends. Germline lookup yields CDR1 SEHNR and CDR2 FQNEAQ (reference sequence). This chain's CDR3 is CASSLVAGYGNTIYF. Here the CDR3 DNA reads TGTGCCAGCAGCTTAGTCGCGGGGTATGGAAACACCATATATTTT. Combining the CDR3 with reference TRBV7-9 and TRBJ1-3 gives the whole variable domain DTGVSQNPRHKITKRGQNVTFRCDPISEHNRLYWYRQTLGQGPEFLTYFQNEAQLEKSRLLSDRFSAERPKGSFSTLEIQRTEQGDSAMYLCASSLVAGYGNTIYFGEGSWLTVV.

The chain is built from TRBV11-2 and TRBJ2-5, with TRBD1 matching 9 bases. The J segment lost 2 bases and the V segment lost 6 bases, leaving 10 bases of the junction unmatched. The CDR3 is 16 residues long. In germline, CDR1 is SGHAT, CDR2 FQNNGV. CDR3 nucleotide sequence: TGTGCCAGCAGGTCCCTCCGGGACAGGGAGCAAGAGACCCAGTACTTC. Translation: CASRSLRDREQETQYF.

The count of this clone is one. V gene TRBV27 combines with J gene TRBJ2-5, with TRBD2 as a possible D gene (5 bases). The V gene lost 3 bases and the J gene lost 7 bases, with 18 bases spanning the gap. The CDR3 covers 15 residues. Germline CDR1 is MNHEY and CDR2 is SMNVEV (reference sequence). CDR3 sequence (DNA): TGTGCCAGCAGTTTGGTGTTAGGCGCCCGGGGGACCCAGTACTTC. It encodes CASSLVLGARGTQYF.

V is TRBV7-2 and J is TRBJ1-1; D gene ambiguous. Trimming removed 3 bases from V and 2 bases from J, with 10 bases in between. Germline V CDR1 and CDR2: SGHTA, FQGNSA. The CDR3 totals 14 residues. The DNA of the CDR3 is TGTGCCAGCAGCTTTAGAGGGATAAACACTGAAGCTTTCTTT. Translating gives CASSFRGINTEAFF.

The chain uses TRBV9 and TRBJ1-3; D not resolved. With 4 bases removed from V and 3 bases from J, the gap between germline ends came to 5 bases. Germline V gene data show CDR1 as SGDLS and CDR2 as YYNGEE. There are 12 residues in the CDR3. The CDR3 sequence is CASSPNGNTIYF. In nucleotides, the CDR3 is TGTGCCAGCAGCCCTAATGGAAACACCATATATTTT.

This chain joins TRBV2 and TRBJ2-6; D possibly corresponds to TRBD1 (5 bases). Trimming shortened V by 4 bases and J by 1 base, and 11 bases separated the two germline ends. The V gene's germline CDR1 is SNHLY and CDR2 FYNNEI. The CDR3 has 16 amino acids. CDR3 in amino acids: CASSGSRGSGANVLTF. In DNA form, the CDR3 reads TGTGCCAGCAGTGGGTCTAGGGGATCTGGGGCCAACGTCCTGACTTTC. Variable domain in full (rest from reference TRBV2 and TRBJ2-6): EPEVTQTPSHQVTQMGQEVILRCVPISNHLYFYWYRQILGQKVEFLVSFYNNEISEKSEIFDDQFSVERPDGSNFTLKIRSTKLEDSAMYFCASSGSRGSGANVLTFGAGSRLTVL.

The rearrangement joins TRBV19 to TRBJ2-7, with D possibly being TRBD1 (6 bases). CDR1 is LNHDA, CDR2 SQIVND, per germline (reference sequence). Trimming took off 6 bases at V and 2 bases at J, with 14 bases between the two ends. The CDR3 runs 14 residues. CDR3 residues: CASSPTGLTYEQYF. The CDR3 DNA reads TGTGCCAGTAGCCCGACAGGTTTGACCTACGAGCAGTACTTC.

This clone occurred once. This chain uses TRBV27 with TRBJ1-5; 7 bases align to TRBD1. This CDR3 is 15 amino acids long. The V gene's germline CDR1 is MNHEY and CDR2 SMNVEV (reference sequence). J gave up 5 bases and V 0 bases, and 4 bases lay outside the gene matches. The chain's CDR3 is CASSLSGTAYQPQHF. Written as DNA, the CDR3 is TGTGCCAGCAGTTTATCTGGGACAGCCTATCAGCCCCAGCATTTT.

As DNA, the CDR3 is TGTGCCATCAGACTAGCGGATTCCTACGAGCAGTACTTC. Residues: CAIRLADSYEQYF. The rearrangement uses TRBV10-3 and TRBJ2-7, with 8 positions matching TRBD2. This CDR3 region has 13 residues. Trimming at V came to 6 bases and at J to 1 base, leaving 2 bases not matched to a gene. CDR1 and CDR2 (germline): ENHRY, SYGVKD.

This CDR3 reads CAARGGPSGNTIYF. In DNA form, the CDR3 reads TGTGCCGCACGCGGGGGGCCCTCTGGAAACACCATATATTTT. The chain links TRBV15 to TRBJ1-3; D perhaps matches TRBD1 (6 bases). The ends were cut back, 11 bases at V and 0 bases at J, with 14 bases in the middle. Germline CDR1 is LNHNV and CDR2 is YYDKDF (reference sequence). The CDR3 extends over 14 amino acids.

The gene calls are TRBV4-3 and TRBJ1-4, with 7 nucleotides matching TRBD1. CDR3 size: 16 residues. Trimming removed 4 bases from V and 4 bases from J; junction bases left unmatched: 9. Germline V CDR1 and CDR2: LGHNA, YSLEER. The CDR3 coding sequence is TGCGCCAGCAGCCCGGACGGGACAGACCTTAATGAAAAACTGTTTTTT. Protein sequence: CASSPDGTDLNEKLFF.

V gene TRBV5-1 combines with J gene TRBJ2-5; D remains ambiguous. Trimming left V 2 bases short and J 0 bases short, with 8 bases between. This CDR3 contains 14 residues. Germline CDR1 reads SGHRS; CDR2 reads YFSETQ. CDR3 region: CASSFREYQETQYF. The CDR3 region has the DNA TGCGCCAGCAGCTTCCGAGAGTACCAAGAGACCCAGTACTTC.

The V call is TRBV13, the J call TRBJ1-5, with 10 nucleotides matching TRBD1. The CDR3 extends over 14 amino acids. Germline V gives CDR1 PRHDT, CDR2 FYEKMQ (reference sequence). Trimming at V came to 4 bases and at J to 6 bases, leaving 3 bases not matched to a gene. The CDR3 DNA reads TGTGCCAGCAGCTCCGGGACAGGGGTTCAGCCCCAGCATTTT. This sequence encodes CASSSGTGVQPQHF.